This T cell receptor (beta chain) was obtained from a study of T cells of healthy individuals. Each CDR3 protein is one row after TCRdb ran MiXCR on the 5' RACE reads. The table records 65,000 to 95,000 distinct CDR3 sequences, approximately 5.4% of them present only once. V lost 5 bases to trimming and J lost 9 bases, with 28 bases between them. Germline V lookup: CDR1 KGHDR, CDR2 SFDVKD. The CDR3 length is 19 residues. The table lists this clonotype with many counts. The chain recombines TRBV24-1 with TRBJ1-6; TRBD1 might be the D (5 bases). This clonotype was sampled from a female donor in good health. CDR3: CATSVVLGHKTLGGSPLHF. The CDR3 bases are TGTGCCACCAGTGTCGTACTAGGACACAAAACCTTGGGCGGTTCACCCCTCCACTTT.